These T cell receptor beta chains were read from a single sample in a study of OX40 agonist ivuxolimab in advanced cancers. Produced via immunoSEQ multiplex PCR; TCRdb's table is partial and in-frame only. The table lists over 40,000 clones, around 88% of them singletons, with approximately 0.39% in the top ten. The sample here was CD4+ or CD8+ T cells sorted from blood, taken in a trial of the OX40 agonist ivuxolimab. The source of these receptors is an adult with an advanced solid tumor such as melanoma, head and neck, liver or kidney cancer. The CDR3 runs from the conserved cysteine through the conserved F or W. The D gene is left open where the match is weak. Clone sizes are given selectively: once, few, many, or a class where the clone is expanded.

>TRBV5-1|NA|once|TRBJ1-1
CASSAGTLHAEAFF
TGCGCCAGCAGCGCCGGGACCCTTCACGCTGAAGCTTTCTTT
>TRBV6-5|TRBD2|NA|TRBJ2-3
CASSFGTSDTDTQYF
TGTGCCAGCAGTTTTGGGACTAGCGACACAGATACGCAGTATTTT
>TRBV18|NA|NA|TRBJ2-3
CASSPGRAPDTQYF
TGTGCCAGCTCACCCGGAAGGGCTCCAGATACGCAGTATTTT
>TRBV18|TRBD2|NA|TRBJ2-2
CASWFSTSGGSNTGELFF
TGTGCCAGCTGGTTTTCGACTAGCGGAGGATCGAACACCGGGGAGCTGTTTTTT
>TRBV5-6|TRBD1|NA|TRBJ1-4
CASSSGQVGGEKLFF
TGTGCCAGCAGCTCAGGACAGGTTGGGGGTGAAAAACTGTTTTTT
>TRBV5-6|NA|NA|TRBJ1-5
CASSLNPALNQPQHF
TGTGCCAGCAGCCTCAACCCGGCCCTCAATCAGCCCCAGCATTTT
>TRBV2|NA|NA|TRBJ1-4
CASRVDTGEKLFF
TGTGCCAGCAGAGTGGACACGGGGGAAAAACTGTTTTTT
>TRBV30|TRBD2|NA|TRBJ2-7
CAWKLAGGYEQYF
TGTGCCTGGAAGCTAGCGGGAGGCTACGAGCAGTACTTC
>TRBV5-8|NA|NA|TRBJ1-5
CASSLWQMNSNQPQHF
TGTGCCAGCAGCTTGTGGCAGATGAATAGCAATCAGCCCCAGCATTTT
>TRBV19|NA|NA|TRBJ1-1
CASSPGFRLRAMNTEAFF
TGTGCCAGTAGTCCCGGGTTTCGCCTGAGGGCAATGAACACTGAAGCTTTCTTT
>TRBV5-1|NA|NA|TRBJ2-2
CASSLIPNTGELFF
TGCGCCAGCAGCTTGATCCCGAACACCGGGGAGCTGTTTTTT
>TRBV1|NA|NA|TRBJ2-7
CTSSRPLLHRGGEQYF
TGCACCAGCAGCCGTCCACTACTTCACAGGGGGGGCGAGCAGTACTTC
>TRBV6-5|TRBD1|NA|TRBJ1-3
CASSLGTASGNTIYF
TGTGCCAGCAGTCTCGGGACAGCTTCTGGAAACACCATATATTTT
>TRBV2|NA|NA|TRBJ1-1
CASSEGRAGALLLNTEAFF
TGTGCCAGCAGTGAAGGAAGGGCAGGGGCCTTACTTTTGAACACTGAAGCTTTCTTT
>TRBV28|NA|NA|TRBJ2-3
CASSPPAGRSDTQYF
TGTGCCAGCAGCCCCCCCGCGGGAAGGTCGGATACGCAGTATTTT
>TRBV5-1|TRBD2|NA|TRBJ2-3
CASSLMASGGYTDTQYF
TGCGCCAGCAGCTTGATGGCTAGCGGGGGATACACAGATACGCAGTATTTT
>TRBV18|NA|NA|TRBJ1-1
CASSPPMSDTEAFF
TGTGCCAGCTCACCACCTATGTCAGACACTGAAGCTTTCTTT